This T cell receptor (beta chain) was sequenced for a study of shared clonotypes between healthy human individuals. Across the study: Ranging from 18 to 49 in age, donors were two women and a few men.

Every one of the donors was a Caucasian adult that lived in Nashville, Tennessee. The repertoire was sequenced with immunoSEQ multiplex PCR; TCRdb's copy has only in-frame clones and lacks some. In the table there are some 2,500,000 clones, approximately 90% of which are singletons. V was pared by 5 bases and J by 2 bases, with 13 bases between. Germline V gives CDR1 LNHDA, CDR2 SQIVND (reference sequence). The CDR3 covers 14 residues. The chain joins TRBV19 to TRBJ2-7; D uncertain. This sequence was found in a man aged 18 to 30 in good health. Some clones in this sample may be carry-over from other donors' samples. Material: naive CD4+ T cells from PBMCs. Subset: CD45RA+ positively selected. The DNA of the CDR3 is TGTGCCAGTAGTTCCGGTGGCGGAACCTACGAGCAGTACTTC. Amino acid sequence: CASSSGGGTYEQYF.